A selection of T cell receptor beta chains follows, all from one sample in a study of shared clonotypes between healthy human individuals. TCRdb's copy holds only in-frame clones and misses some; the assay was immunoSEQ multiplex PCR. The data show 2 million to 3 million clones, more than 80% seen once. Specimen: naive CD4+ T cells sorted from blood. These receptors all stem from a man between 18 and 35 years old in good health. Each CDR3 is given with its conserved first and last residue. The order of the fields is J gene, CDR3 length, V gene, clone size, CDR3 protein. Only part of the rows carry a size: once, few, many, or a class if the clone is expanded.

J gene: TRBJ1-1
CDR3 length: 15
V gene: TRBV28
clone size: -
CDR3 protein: CASPSQGRVDTEAFF

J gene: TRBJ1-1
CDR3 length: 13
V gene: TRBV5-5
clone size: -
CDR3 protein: CASSLGETTEAFF

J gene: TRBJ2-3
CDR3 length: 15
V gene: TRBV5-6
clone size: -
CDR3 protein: CASSLVAGGPDTQYF

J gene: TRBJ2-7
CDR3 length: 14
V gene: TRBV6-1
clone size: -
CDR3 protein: CASRDSGGTYEQYF

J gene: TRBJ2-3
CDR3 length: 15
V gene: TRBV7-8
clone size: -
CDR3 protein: CASSFRGPSGDTQYF

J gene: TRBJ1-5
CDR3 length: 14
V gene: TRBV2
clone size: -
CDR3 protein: CASQQGGKNQPQHF

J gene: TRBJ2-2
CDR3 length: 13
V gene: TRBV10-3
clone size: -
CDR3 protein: CAISESTGDELFF

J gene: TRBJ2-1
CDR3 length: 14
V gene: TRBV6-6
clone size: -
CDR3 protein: CASSYSKGLGAEFF

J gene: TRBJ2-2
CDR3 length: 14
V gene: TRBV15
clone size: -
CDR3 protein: CATSREPPSGELFF

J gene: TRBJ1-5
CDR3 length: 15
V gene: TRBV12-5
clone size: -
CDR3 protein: CASGPRVGWDQPQHF

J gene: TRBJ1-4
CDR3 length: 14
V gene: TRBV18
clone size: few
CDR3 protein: CASSPPGTGEKLFF

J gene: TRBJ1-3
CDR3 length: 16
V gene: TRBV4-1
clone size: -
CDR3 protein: CASSQGEGGSGNTIYF

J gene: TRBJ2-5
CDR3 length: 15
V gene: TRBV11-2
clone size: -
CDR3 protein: CASSLDGTDKETQYF

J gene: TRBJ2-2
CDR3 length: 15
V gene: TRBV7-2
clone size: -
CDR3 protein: CASSLTGGGTGELFF

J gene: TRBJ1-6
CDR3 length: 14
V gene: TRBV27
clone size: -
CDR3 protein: CASSWGGDNSPLHF

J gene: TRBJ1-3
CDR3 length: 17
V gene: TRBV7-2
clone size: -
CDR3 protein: CASSLAIAGNSGNTIYF

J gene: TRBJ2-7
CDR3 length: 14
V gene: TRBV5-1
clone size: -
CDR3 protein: CASSLAGASYEQYF

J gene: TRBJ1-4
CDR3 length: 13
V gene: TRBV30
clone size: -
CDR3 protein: CAWMPGSYEKLFF

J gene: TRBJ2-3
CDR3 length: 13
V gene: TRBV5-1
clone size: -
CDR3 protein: CASSAPQAYTQYF

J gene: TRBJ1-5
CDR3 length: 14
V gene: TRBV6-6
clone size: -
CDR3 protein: CASSRDRDNQPQHF

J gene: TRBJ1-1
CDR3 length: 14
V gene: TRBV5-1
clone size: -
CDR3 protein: CASSLASGNPTAFF

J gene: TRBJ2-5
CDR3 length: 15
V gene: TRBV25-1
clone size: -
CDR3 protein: CASSPGGARGETQYF

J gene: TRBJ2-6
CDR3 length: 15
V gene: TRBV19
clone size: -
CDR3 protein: CASSISGSGANVLTF

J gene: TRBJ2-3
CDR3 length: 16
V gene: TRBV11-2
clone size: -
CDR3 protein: CASSVTRPSSPDTQYF

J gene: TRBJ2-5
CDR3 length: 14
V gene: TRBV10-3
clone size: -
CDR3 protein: CAISESTVQETQYF

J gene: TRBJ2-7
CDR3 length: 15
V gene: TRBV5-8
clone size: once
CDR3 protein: CASSAGLAEAYEQYF

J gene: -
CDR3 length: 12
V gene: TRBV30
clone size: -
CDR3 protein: CAWKYGAYEQYF

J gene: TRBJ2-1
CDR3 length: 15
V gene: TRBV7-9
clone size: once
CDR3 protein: CASSLWLSSYNEQFF

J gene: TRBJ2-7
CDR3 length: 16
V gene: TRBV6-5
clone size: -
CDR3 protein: CASSYLSGQMAYEQYF

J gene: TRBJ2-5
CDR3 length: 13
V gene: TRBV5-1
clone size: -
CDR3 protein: CASRKGVQETQYF